One sample yielded the 18 T cell receptor beta chains listed below, sequenced in a study of cytomegalovirus exposure and HLA in healthy donors. Amplification used 60 Vbeta primers and 13 Jbeta primers. Clones were read by immunoSEQ multiplex PCR, and TCRdb kept only the in-frame ones, dropping some. Of about 100,000 clones in the sample, about four fifths were seen once. Material for sequencing was PBMCs. The receptor set was obtained from a woman aged 40-49 years in good health and CMV-seronegative.

This chain links TRBV5-4 with TRBJ2-7, with TRBD2 matching over 11 bases. The length of the CDR3 is 16 residues. Trimming removed 3 bases from V and 0 bases from J; junction bases left unmatched: 5. The germline CDR1 and CDR2 sequences are SGHNT and YYREEE (reference sequence). Here the CDR3 reads CASSSILAGDSYEQYF. As DNA, the CDR3 is TGTGCCAGCAGCTCAATACTAGCGGGAGACTCCTACGAGCAGTACTTC.

V gene TRBV19 combines with J gene TRBJ2-1, with 8 bases that match TRBD2. The J segment lost 8 bases and the V segment lost 2 bases, leaving 11 bases of the junction unmatched. CDR1 is LNHDA and CDR2 is SQIVND in the germline V gene (reference sequence). The CDR3 length is 16 residues. In DNA, the CDR3 is TGTGCCAGTAGTATAAGGGGACTAGGGGTGTGGGATGAGCAGTTCTTC. Protein product: CASSIRGLGVWDEQFF.

Comment on this clone: The same CDR3 arises from other DNA sequences in this sample as well. This chain joins TRBV10-3 and TRBJ1-2, with D possibly matching TRBD1 (5 bases). V gave up 2 bases and J gave up 2 bases, with 6 bases separating them. This CDR3 spans 13 amino acids. Germline values: CDR1 ENHRY, CDR2 SYGVKD. The CDR3 DNA reads TGTGCCATCAGTGAGGACAGAAACTATGGCTACACCTTC. This codes for CAISEDRNYGYTF.

This clone was detected a few times. The V gene is TRBV28, the J gene TRBJ2-2; 8 bases are a match to TRBD1. In germline, CDR1 is MDHEN, CDR2 SYDVKM. The V segment lost 10 bases and the J segment 5 bases; nucleotides outside the gene matches: 9. The CDR3 has 14 residues. The CDR3 DNA reads TGTGCCACCAAGACAGGGGTCGGTACCGGGGAGCTGTTTTTT. Residues: CATKTGVGTGELFF.

The chain is built from TRBV7-9 and TRBJ2-3; a possible D gene is TRBD2 (5 bases). V lost 4 bases and J 5 bases, leaving 19 bases between the germline ends. CDR1 SEHNR and CDR2 FQNEAQ come from the germline V gene (reference sequence). This CDR3 is built from 16 residues. CDR3 residues: CASSSSSSFIEDTQYF. The CDR3 DNA sequence: TGTGCCAGCAGCTCTTCGTCTAGCTTCATTGAAGATACGCAGTATTTT.

CDR3 nucleotides: TGTGCCAGCAGTGGACAGGGTCCCGAACAACCCTACGAGCAGTACTTC. Its protein product is CASSGQGPEQPYEQYF. V is TRBV2 and J is TRBJ2-7, with 7 bases that match TRBD1. The germline CDR1 and CDR2 sequences are SNHLY and FYNNEI. V lost 4 bases to trimming and J lost 2 bases; unmatched junction nucleotides: 11. The CDR3 loop spans 16 amino acids.

The chain uses TRBV18 and TRBJ1-1, with 7 bases identical to TRBD1. The CDR3 is 14 residues long. From germline, CDR1 is KGHSH and CDR2 LQKENI. Trimming cost V 5 bases and J 0 bases; bases outside gene matches: 3. This CDR3 reads CASSLGTVNTEAFF. The CDR3 region has the DNA TGTGCCAGCTCATTAGGGACAGTGAACACTGAAGCTTTCTTT.

V usage is TRBV9 and J usage is TRBJ2-5, with TRBD1 matching 7 bases. With V trimmed by 4 bases and J by 0 bases, 3 bases remained unmatched. Germline assignment: CDR1 SGDLS and CDR2 YYNGEE. This CDR3 contains 14 residues. CDR3 sequence: CASSPGQYQETQYF. The CDR3 nucleotides are TGTGCCAGCAGCCCGGGACAGTACCAAGAGACCCAGTACTTC.

This chain links TRBV7-2 with TRBJ1-4, with a tentative D call TRBD1 (6 bases). The V and J ends lost 1 base and 11 bases respectively, with 8 bases between them. The CDR3 sequence is 12 residues long. Germline V gene sequence: CDR1 SGHTA, CDR2 FQGNSA. The CDR3 sequence is CASSLDTGKLFF. The CDR3 nucleotides read TGTGCCAGCAGCTTAGACACAGGGAAACTGTTTTTT. The whole variable domain, filled in from reference TRBV7-2 and TRBJ1-4, reads GAGVSQSPSNKVTEKGKDVELRCDPISGHTALYWYRQSLGQGLEFLIYFQGNSAPDKSGLPSDRFSAERTGGSVSTLTIQRTQQEDSAVYLCASSLDTGKLFFGSGTQLSVL.

The sample holds one count of this clone. The chain carries TRBV19 and TRBJ1-4, with a tentative D call TRBD1 (6 bases). The CDR3 length is 16 residues. V shed 6 bases and J shed 5 bases, with 19 bases lying between them. Germline assignment: CDR1 LNHDA and CDR2 SQIVND (reference sequence). The CDR3 protein is CASRLRAGALNEKLFF. CDR3 nucleotides: TGTGCCAGTAGACTAAGGGCGGGGGCACTGAATGAAAAACTGTTTTTT.

As to this clone: Since no conserved phenylalanine or tryptophan closes the CDR3, a read error is the likely cause. The chain links TRBV30 to TRBJ2-7; TRBD1 aligns across 10 bases. Germline V gene sequence: CDR1 GTSNPN, CDR2 SVGIG (reference sequence). The CDR3 has 12 amino acids. Here the CDR3 reads CAEDRGFYEQYL. The CDR3 nucleotides read TGTGCGGAGGACAGGGGGTTTTACGAGCAGTACCTC.

The rearrangement uses TRBV28 and TRBJ2-7, with a possible D match to TRBD2 (5 bases). Looked up from germline, CDR1 is MDHEN and CDR2 is SYDVKM. CDR3 length equals 14 residues. The V gene lost 6 bases and the J gene lost 6 bases, with 18 bases spanning the gap. DNA of the CDR3: TGTGCCAGCAGAGCACCAGGACGGAGCGGCGAGCAGTACTTC. Its protein is CASRAPGRSGEQYF.

V and J are TRBV9 and TRBJ2-5; TRBD1 might be the D (7 bases). Trimming stripped 0 bases from V and 7 bases from J, with 13 bases between. CDR1 and CDR2 (germline): SGDLS, YYNGEE. CDR3 length: 14 amino acids. As DNA, the CDR3 is TGTGCCAGCAGCGTAGACAGGGGCGGGGTGACCCAGTACTTC. Translated, it gives CASSVDRGGVTQYF.

The chain combines TRBV9 with TRBJ1-2; 7 bases line up with TRBD1. Germline CDR1 is SGDLS and CDR2 is YYNGEE. This CDR3 comprises 15 residues. The J segment lost 6 bases and the V segment lost 0 bases, leaving 8 bases of the junction unmatched. The chain's CDR3 is CASSVEGAGADGYTF. For the CDR3, the DNA is TGTGCCAGCAGCGTAGAGGGGGCAGGGGCGGATGGCTACACCTTC.

This clone was seen once. The junction departs from the called germline gene at one end, perhaps through a read error. The rearrangement joins TRBV7-6 to TRBJ2-1, with D possibly being TRBD1 or TRBD2 (5 bases each). The CDR3 has 17 amino acids. Germline-derived CDR1 and CDR2 are SGHVS and FNYEAQ. The CDR3 coding sequence is TGTTCCAGCAGCTTAGCGCCCGACAGTAGCTCCTACAATGAGCAGTTCTTC. It codes for CSSSLAPDSSSYNEQFF.

This clone was counted a single time. The chain has TRBV5-1 and TRBJ2-5; TRBD2 aligns across 13 bases. The CDR3 is 16 residues long. V gave up 2 bases and J gave up 2 bases; unmatched junction bases: 3. Germline CDR1 and CDR2: SGHRS and YFSETQ. The CDR3 nucleotides read TGCGCCAGCAGCTTTACTAGCGGGAGGGGGCAAGAGACCCAGTACTTC. Translated, it gives CASSFTSGRGQETQYF.

This clone was observed a few times. This chain connects TRBV7-9 to TRBJ1-1; 7 nucleotides line up with TRBD1. CDR3 length equals 15 residues. Germline CDR1 and CDR2: SEHNR and FQNEAQ (reference sequence). Unmatched junction bases numbered 5, after V lost 0 bases and J lost 4 bases. The CDR3 DNA reads as TGTGCCAGCAGCTTAGCAAGCAGGGGGTTCACTGAAGCTTTCTTT. It is translated as CASSLASRGFTEAFF.

The chain is built from TRBV7-2 and TRBJ2-6; tentative D call: TRBD2 (7 bases). V gave up 1 base and J gave up 4 bases, with 11 bases separating them. Germline loops: CDR1 SGHTA, CDR2 FQGNSA. CDR3 length: 16 residues. CDR3 nucleotide sequence: TGTGCCAGCAGCTTAGTGGGGGGGCTAGGGGCCAACGTCCTGACTTTC. It is translated as CASSLVGGLGANVLTF.